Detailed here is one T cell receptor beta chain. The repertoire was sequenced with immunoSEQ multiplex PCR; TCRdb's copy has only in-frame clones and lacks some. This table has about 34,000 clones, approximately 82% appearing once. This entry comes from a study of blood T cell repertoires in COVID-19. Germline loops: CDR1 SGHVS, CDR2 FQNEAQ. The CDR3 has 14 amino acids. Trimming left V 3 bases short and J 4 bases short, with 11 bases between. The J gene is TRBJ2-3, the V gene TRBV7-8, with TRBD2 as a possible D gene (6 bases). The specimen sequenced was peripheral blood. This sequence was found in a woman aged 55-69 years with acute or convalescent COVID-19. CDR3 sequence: CASSFRSSADTQYF. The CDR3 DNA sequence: TGTGCCAGCAGCTTCCGCTCTAGCGCAGATACGCAGTATTTT.